The source of this T cell receptor (beta chain) is a study of blood T cells in healthy people across ages. Study-level findings and limits: Diversity was estimated from one million T cells, and these estimates were considered underestimates. Whereas aged donors had fewer naive CD4+ cells, long-lived donors had more of them and higher diversity.

Total RNA was extracted at no less than 5.5 micrograms per sample. The germline gives CDR1 SGDLS, CDR2 YYNGEE. Trimming cost V 7 bases and J 3 bases, with 6 bases left between them. The CDR3 is made up of 11 amino acids. A sample-barcoded 5' primer and a J-beta primer mix were used in a second PCR of roughly 7 to 11 cycles. The authors tagged each cDNA molecule using a template-switch adaptor with 12 random nucleotides. One entry per CDR3 protein results from TCRdb running MiXCR on the 5' RACE reads. This table holds approximately 1.5 million distinct CDR3 sequences, 35% to 45% found once. In this sample, this clonotype turned up many times. Its antigen is as yet unknown.

This chain links TRBV9 with TRBJ2-3, with unresolved D. The sequenced sample consisted of blood. This TCR was recovered from a woman between 18 and 29 years old in good health. CDR3 DNA sequence: TGTGCCAGCGCCCTGACAGATACGCAGTATTTT. Protein sequence: CASALTDTQYF.